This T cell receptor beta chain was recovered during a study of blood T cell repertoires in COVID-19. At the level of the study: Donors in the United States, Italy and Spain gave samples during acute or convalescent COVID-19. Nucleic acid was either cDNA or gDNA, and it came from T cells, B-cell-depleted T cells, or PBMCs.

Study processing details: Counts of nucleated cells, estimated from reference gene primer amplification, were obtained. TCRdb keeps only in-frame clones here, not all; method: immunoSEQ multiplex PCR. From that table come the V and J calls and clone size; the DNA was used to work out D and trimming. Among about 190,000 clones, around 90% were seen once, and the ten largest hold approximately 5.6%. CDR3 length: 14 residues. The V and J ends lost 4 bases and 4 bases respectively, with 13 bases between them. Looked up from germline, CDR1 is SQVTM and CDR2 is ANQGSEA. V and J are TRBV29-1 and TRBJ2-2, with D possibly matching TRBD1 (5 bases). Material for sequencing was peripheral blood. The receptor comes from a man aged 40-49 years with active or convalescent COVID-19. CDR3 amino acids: CSVGNTGSTGELFF. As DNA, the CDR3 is TGCAGCGTTGGAAACACAGGTTCCACCGGGGAGCTGTTTTTT.